This T cell receptor beta chain originates from a study of T-cell memory formation after mild COVID-19. cDNA libraries for TCR alpha and TCR beta, carrying sample barcodes and UMIs, came from 5'RACE with constant-segment primers. TCRdb analysed the 5' RACE reads with MiXCR anew, one entry per CDR3 protein. The sample holds about 360,000 distinct CDR3 sequences, around 15% seen once. This clonotype was found a few times. Its matching antigen is unknown. Points from the study as a whole: CD4/CD8 balance held among clones contracting day 15 to 85, and later expanders leaned CD4+.

Per the germline V gene, CDR1 is SGHTA and CDR2 is FQGNSA. The CDR3 contains 16 residues. With V trimmed by 4 bases and J by 7 bases, 13 bases remained unmatched. The chain links TRBV7-2 to TRBJ2-3; 8 nucleotides agree with TRBD2. The receptor was derived from a man aged 18 to 30 who had mild COVID-19 (a few samples of this study predate the infection). Cell type and time point are not known. Input material: PBMCs or a T cell subset sorted from them (not recorded which). CDR3 residues: CASSYRPGGRDYTQYF. CDR3 coding DNA: TGTGCCAGCAGCTACCGCCCGGGGGGGCGAGATTATACGCAGTATTTT. Looking up the rest from reference TRBV7-2 and TRBJ2-3 gives the full variable domain: GAGVSQSPSNKVTEKGKDVELRCDPISGHTALYWYRQSLGQGLEFLIYFQGNSAPDKSGLPSDRFSAERTGGSVSTLTIQRTQQEDSAVYLCASSYRPGGRDYTQYFGPGTRLTVL.